The source of this TCR beta chain is a study of blood T cell repertoires in COVID-19. V was shortened by 10 bases and J by 0 bases, with 15 bases between the two germline ends. The CDR3 has 14 residues. Germline V gives CDR1 ENHRY, CDR2 SYGVKD. Per the study methods: Reference gene primer amplification gave nucleated cell count estimates. Sequencing used immunoSEQ multiplex PCR; TCRdb keeps in-frame clones, though not all of them. V and J calls and clone size come straight from that table; D and trimming were deduced from the DNA. In the table there are fewer than 200,000 clones, 86% of which are singletons.

Sequenced input: peripheral blood. This clonotype was obtained from a man aged 50 to 60 with active or convalescent COVID-19. The rearrangement links TRBV10-3 to TRBJ1-1; TRBD1 might be the D (6 bases). Written as DNA, the CDR3 is TGTGCCAGCGGAGAGACAGGAGTGAACACTGAAGCTTTCTTT. It codes for CASGETGVNTEAFF.